The 3 T cell receptor beta chains below were found in one sample sequenced in a study of human T cells and chemical hapten exposure. The time point was: pre-sensitization, week 0. Treatment given: therapeutic diphenylcyclopropenone sensitization with weekly scalp DPC. TCRdb analysed the RACE reads with MiXCR anew, one entry per CDR3 protein. The data hold 350,000 to 400,000 distinct CDR3 sequences, with roughly 5% observed a single time. The source material was whole blood, sampled in connection with sensitization to the hapten diphenylcyclopropenone (DPC). The receptors stem from a woman aged 50 to 60 with alopecia areata. Some clones in this sample may be carry-over from other donors' samples.

This clonotype showed up just a few times. The V and J genes are TRBV4-3 and TRBJ2-7, with TRBD2 matching 10 bases. V dropped 2 bases and J dropped 4; count of bases not matched to a gene: 5. The CDR3 contains 15 residues. Germline V gives CDR1 LGHNA, CDR2 YSLEER. CDR3 protein: CASSQIAGGPYEQYF. In DNA, the CDR3 is TGCGCCAGCAGCCAAATAGCGGGAGGCCCTTACGAGCAGTACTTC.

There are many counts of this clonotype. V is TRBV27 and J is TRBJ2-5; a weak D match, TRBD2 (6 bases). Germline V gives CDR1 MNHEY, CDR2 SMNVEV (reference sequence). The CDR3 loop spans 15 amino acids. V lost 3 bases to trimming and J lost 5 bases, with 16 bases between them. CDR3 DNA sequence: TGTGCCAGCAGTTTCTCCGGGAGTGTCGGGGAGACCCAGTACTTC. Its translation: CASSFSGSVGETQYF.

This clonotype was counted many times. The V call is TRBV6-5, the J call TRBJ2-3, with 10 bases identical to TRBD1. Germline-derived CDR1 and CDR2 are MNHEY and SVGAGI. This CDR3 has 15 residues. V lost 5 bases, J lost 4 bases, and 6 bases stayed unmatched. DNA for the CDR3: TGTGCCAGCAGTACGTCCGGGACAGGGGCAGATACGCAGTATTTT. As protein: CASSTSGTGADTQYF.